This T cell receptor beta chain was sequenced for a study of T cell responses to AZD1222 COVID-19 vaccine. Deletions cut 0 bases from V and 1 base from J, with 12 bases between. This CDR3 region has 16 residues. Data came from immunoSEQ multiplex PCR; TCRdb stores just in-frame clones and leaves some out. Of approximately 160,000 clones in the sample, about 91% were seen once. This sample comprised peripheral blood, obtained 28 days after the second AZD1222 dose. The chain couples TRBV23-1 to TRBJ1-1; tentative D call: TRBD1 (5 bases). TRBV23-1 is placed among ORFs of uncertain function. The TCR was taken from an adult who received the AZD1222 COVID-19 vaccine. CDR3 protein: CASSQSVSGGNTEAFF. The CDR3 bases are TGCGCCAGCAGTCAATCGGTATCGGGGGGGAACACTGAAGCTTTCTTT.